This note documents a single TCR beta chain sequence. What it recognizes is unknown. This entry comes from a study of cytomegalovirus exposure and HLA in healthy donors. The study, taken as a whole, reports: A later analysis showed that HLA-associated TCR beta chains had undergone more clonal expansion than equally common others. Follow-up analysis seemed to connect common viral pathogens with several of the most significant clusters identified. TCR beta V segments were, for the most part, productive about 87% or about 30% of the time in an earlier analysis.

Primers: 60 Vbeta forward and 13 Jbeta reverse. As originally analysed: Tens of millions of unique TCR beta chains, roughly 11 million shared, were counted in a later analysis. The table came from immunoSEQ multiplex PCR; TCRdb's copy has only in-frame clones and leaves some out. The V and J calls and clone size were taken over from that table, and D and trimming were inferred from the DNA. The sample has 77,000 or so clones; the top ten hold about 4.6%. The CDR3 is made up of 15 amino acids. Germline V lookup: CDR1 SGHRS, CDR2 YFSETQ. J gave up 1 base and V 0 bases, and 3 bases lay outside the gene matches.

Sequencing was carried out using PBMCs. The chain recombines TRBV5-1 with TRBJ2-5; 7 bases map to TRBD1. This receptor was obtained from a man between 25 and 39 years old in good health and CMV-seronegative. DNA for the CDR3: TGCGCCAGCAGCTTGGCGGGACAGTTCCAAGAGACCCAGTACTTC. This encodes CASSLAGQFQETQYF.